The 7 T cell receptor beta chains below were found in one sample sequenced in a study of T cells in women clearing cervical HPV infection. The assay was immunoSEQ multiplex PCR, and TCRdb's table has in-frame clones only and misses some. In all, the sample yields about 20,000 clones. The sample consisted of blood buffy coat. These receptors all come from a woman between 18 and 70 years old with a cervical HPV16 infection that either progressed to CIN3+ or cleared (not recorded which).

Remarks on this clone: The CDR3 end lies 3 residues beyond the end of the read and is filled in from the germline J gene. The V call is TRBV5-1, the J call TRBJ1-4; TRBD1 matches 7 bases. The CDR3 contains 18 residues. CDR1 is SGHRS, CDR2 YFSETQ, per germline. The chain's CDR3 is CASSLAGRGQLNNSPLFF. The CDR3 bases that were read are TGCGCCAGCAGCTTGGCCGGTAGGGGGCAACTTAATAATTCACCA.

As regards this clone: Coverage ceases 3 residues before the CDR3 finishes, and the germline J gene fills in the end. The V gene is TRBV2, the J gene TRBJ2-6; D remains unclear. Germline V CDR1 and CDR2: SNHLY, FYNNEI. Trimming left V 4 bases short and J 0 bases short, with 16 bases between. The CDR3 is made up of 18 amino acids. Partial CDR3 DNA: TGTGCCAGCAGTGGTGAGGTTACAGTCCTCTCTGGGGCCAACGTC. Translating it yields CASSGEVTVLSGANV. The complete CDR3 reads CASSGEVTVLSGANVLTF.

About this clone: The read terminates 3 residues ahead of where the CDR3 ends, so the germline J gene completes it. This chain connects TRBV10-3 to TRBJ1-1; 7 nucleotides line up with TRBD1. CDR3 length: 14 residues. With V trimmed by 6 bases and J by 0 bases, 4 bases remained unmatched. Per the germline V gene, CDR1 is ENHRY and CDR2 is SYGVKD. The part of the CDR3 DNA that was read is TGTGCCATCAGGACAGGGATCATGAACACTGAA. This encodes CAIRTGIMNTE. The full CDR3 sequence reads CAIRTGIMNTEAFF.

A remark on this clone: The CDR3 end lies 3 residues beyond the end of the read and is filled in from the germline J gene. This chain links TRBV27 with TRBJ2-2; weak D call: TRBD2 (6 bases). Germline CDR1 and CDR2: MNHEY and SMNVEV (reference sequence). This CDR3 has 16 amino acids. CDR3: CASSLGQGGANEKLFF. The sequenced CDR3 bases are TGTGCCAGCAGTTTGGGCCAGGGAGGAGCTAATGAAAAG.

Incomplete CDR3 DNA: TGTGCCAGTAGAAGGACAGGGGTAGGGTACAATGAG. Protein: CASRRTGVGYNE. From start to end, the CDR3 is CASRRTGVGYNEQFF. The chain is built from TRBV19 and TRBJ2-1; 9 bases map to TRBD1. The sequence runs out 3 residues before the end of the CDR3; the remainder is reconstructed from the germline J gene. V gave up 6 bases and J gave up 4 bases; unmatched junction bases: 7. CDR1 is LNHDA and CDR2 is SQIVND in the germline V gene (reference sequence). The CDR3 runs 15 residues.

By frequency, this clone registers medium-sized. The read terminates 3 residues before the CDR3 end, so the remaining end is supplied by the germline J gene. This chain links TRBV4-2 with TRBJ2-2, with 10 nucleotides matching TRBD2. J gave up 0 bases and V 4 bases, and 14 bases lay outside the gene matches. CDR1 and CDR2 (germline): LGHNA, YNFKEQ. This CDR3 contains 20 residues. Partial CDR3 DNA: TGTGCCAGCAGCCCCACTATGGTAGCGGGAGGTTTCGCGAACACCGGGGAG. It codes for CASSPTMVAGGFANTGE. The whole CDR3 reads CASSPTMVAGGFANTGELFF.

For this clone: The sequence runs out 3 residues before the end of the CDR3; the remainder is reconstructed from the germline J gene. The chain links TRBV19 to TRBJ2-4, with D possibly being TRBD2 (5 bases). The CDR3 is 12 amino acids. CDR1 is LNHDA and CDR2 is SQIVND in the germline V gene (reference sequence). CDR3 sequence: CATRSRGWGQYF. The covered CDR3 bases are TGTGCCACCCGCAGTCGGGGATGGGGT. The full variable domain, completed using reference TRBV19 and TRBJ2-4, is DGGITQSPKYLFRKEGQNVTLSCEQNLNHDAMYWYRQDPGQGLRLIYYSQIVNDFQKGDIAEGYSVSREKKESFPLTVTSAQKNPTAFYLCATRSRGWGQYFGAGTRLSVL.